This T cell receptor beta chain was sequenced during a study of blood T cell repertoires in COVID-19. Study details: The United States, Italy and Spain were the sources of the acute and convalescent COVID-19 samples.

V lost 4 bases and J 0 bases, leaving 18 bases between the germline ends. There are 17 residues in the CDR3. From germline, CDR1 is MNHNS and CDR2 SASEGT. This clone has only one observation. Measured with immunoSEQ multiplex PCR; TCRdb has only the in-frame clones, and not every one. Among 250,000 to 350,000 clones listed, around 89% were seen once. This chain links TRBV6-1 with TRBJ1-1; possibly TRBD1 for D (5 bases). Sequencing was performed on peripheral blood. This receptor was taken from a man aged 30-40 years with acute or convalescent COVID-19. The CDR3 nucleotides read TGTGCCAGCAGTGCCCGCAGGACCCGGGGGATGAACACTGAAGCTTTCTTT. Its translation is CASSARRTRGMNTEAFF.